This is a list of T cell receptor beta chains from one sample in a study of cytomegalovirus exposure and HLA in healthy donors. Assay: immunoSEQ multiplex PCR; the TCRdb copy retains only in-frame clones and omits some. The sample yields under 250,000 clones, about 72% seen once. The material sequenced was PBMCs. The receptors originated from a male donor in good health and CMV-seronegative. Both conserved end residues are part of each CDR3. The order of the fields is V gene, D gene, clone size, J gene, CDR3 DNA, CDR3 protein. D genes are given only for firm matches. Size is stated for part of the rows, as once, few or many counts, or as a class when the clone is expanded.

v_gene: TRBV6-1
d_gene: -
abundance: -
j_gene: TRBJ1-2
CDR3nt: TGTGCCAGCAGCTTGCACAGGGACGATGGCTACACCTTC
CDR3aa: CASSLHRDDGYTF

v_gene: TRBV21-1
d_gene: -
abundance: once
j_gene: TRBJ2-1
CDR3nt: TGTGCCAGCAGCAAAGTGGGGACAGGGGGCGATGAGCAGTTCTTC
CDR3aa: CASSKVGTGGDEQFF

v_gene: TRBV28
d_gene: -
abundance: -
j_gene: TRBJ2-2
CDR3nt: TGTGCCAGCAGGATATCAGGCGGGGAGCTGTTTTTT
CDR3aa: CASRISGGELFF

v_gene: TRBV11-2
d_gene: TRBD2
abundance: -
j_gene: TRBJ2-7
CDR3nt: TGTGCCAGCACCTACTTAGCGGGGCCTACCTACGAGCAGTACTTC
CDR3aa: CASTYLAGPTYEQYF

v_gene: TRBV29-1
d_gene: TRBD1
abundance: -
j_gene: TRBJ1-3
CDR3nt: TGCAGCGGCTACAGGGGGGACACCATATATTTT
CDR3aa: CSGYRGDTIYF

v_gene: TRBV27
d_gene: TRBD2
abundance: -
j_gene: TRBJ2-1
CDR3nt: TGTGCCAGCAGTTTAGAGCGGGAGCACAATGAGCAGTTCTTC
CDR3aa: CASSLEREHNEQFF

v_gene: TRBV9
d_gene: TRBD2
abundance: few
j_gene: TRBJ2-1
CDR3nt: TGTGCCAGCAGCATAAAGGGCGGGAGGTCCTACAATGAGCAGTTCTTC
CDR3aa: CASSIKGGRSYNEQFF

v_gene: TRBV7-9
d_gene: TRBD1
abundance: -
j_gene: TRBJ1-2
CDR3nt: TGTGCCAGCAGCTTACTGGACAGGGAGGGGAATGGCTACACCTTC
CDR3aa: CASSLLDREGNGYTF

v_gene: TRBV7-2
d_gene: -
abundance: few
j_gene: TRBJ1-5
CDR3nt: TGTGCCAGCACCAGAGGAACGGGATTTCCGCAGCCCCAGCATTTT
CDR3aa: CASTRGTGFPQPQHF

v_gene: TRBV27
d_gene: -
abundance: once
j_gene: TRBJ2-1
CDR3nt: TGTGCCAGCAGCCGAGCGGGACAAACCTACAATGAGCAGTTCTTC
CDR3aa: CASSRAGQTYNEQFF

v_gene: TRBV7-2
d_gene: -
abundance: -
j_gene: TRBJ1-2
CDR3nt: TGTGCCAGCAGCCCGGTGCGATACGACTATGGCTACACCTTC
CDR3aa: CASSPVRYDYGYTF

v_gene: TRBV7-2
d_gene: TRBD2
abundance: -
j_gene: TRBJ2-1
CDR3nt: TGTGCCAGCAGCTCCACAGAGGCGGGAGATTCGAATGAGCAGTTCTTC
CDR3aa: CASSSTEAGDSNEQFF

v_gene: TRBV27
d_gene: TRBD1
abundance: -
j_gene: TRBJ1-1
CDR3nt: TGTGCCAGCACCTGGACAGGGGCCGCCATAGTCACTGAAGCTTTCTTT
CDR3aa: CASTWTGAAIVTEAFF

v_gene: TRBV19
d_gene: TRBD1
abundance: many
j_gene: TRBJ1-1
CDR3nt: TGTGCCAGTAGTCCGGGACAGTTGAACACTGAAGCTTTCTTT
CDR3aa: CASSPGQLNTEAFF

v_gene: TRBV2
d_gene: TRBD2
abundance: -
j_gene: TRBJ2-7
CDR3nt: TGTGCCAGCAGCCGAACTAGCGTTGCATTAGAGCAGTACTTC
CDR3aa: CASSRTSVALEQYF

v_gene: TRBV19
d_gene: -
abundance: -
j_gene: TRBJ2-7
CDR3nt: TGTGCCAGTAGTATGCTAATGTATTACGAGCAGTACTTC
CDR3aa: CASSMLMYYEQYF

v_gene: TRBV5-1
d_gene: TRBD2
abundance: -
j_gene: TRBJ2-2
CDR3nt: TGCGCCAGCACTCCGGGACTAGCGGGGTGGACCGGGGAGCTGTTTTTT
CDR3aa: CASTPGLAGWTGELFF

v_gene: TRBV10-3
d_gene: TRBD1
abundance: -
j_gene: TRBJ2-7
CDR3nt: TGTGCCATCAGTGATGTAGGGGGCAACGACGAGCAGTACTTC
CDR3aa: CAISDVGGNDEQYF

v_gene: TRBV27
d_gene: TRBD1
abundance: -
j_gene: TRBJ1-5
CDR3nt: TGTGCCAGCTGGGACAGGCTAACTAGCAATCAGCCCCAGCATTTT
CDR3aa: CASWDRLTSNQPQHF

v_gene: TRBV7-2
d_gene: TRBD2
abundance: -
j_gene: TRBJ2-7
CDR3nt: TGTGCCAGCAGCCCGAACGGGCTAGCGGGAACCTACGAGCAGTACTTC
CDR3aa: CASSPNGLAGTYEQYF

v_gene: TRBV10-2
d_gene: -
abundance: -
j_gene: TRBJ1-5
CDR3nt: TGCGCCAGCAGTGAAGTCGGGAATCAGCCCCAGCATTTT
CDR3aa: CASSEVGNQPQHF

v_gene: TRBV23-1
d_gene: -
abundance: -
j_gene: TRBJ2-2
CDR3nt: TGCGCCAGCAGTCAATCTACGGTGAATCCCACCGGGGAGCTGTTTTTT
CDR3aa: CASSQSTVNPTGELFF